This TCR beta chain originates from a study of cytotoxic CD8 clonotypes in ibrutinib-treated CLL. CDR1 is SGHDT and CDR2 is YYEEEE in the germline V gene. Trimming took off 0 bases at V and 5 bases at J, with 14 bases between the two ends. The length of the CDR3 is 15 residues. The data were produced by immunoSEQ multiplex PCR, yet TCRdb's version contains in-frame clones alone and is incomplete. The sample has about 92,000 clones, 77% seen once. The chain has TRBV5-6 and TRBJ2-5; tentative D call: TRBD1 (5 bases). This material consisted of PBMCs, taken after 24 months of ibrutinib treatment. The sequence was obtained from a human donor with chronic lymphocytic leukemia. This CDR3 is CASSLEGLGGETQYF. The CDR3 bases are TGTGCCAGCAGCTTGGAGGGGTTAGGTGGGGAGACCCAGTACTTC.